The clone carrying this TCR beta chain was detected many times. The antigen is not known. Between the trimmed V and J ends, which lost 6 bases and 0 bases, there was a span of 9 bases. Germline CDR1 is MNHNS and CDR2 is SASEGT. The CDR3 has 15 residues. The protocol attached unique molecular identifiers to individual cDNA molecules. A single record per CDR3 protein comes from TCRdb applying MiXCR to the 5' RACE reads. The repertoire holds approximately 22,000 distinct CDR3 sequences, with about 4.5% as singletons. The record originates from a study of early T cells in non-severe SARS-CoV-2 infection. Study findings and constraints: Private and CD4 specificities were missed by VDJdb matching, which favored anti-spike CD8 responses.

Sample: whole blood. The chain combines TRBV6-1 with TRBJ2-6; D is ambiguous. This clonotype was obtained from an adult who was a healthcare worker with PCR-confirmed SARS-CoV-2 infection or an uninfected control (not recorded which). CDR3 loop: CASSAENSGANVLTF. For the CDR3, the DNA is TGTGCCAGCAGCGCTGAGAACTCTGGGGCCAACGTCCTGACTTTC.